The T cell receptor (beta chain) under discussion was sequenced for a study of beta chain features in type 1 diabetes. General study findings and limits: VDJ junctions from patients with type 1 diabetes contained fewer insertions and more deletions. The study found that naive, central memory and Treg TCRB repertoires appeared more similar in patients than in healthy donors.

A note on this clone: Its antigen is unknown.

V dropped 0 bases and J dropped 7 bases, with 13 bases sitting between them. The CDR3 loop spans 15 amino acids. The germline gives CDR1 SGHTA, CDR2 FQGNSA. The entirety of the isolated RNA underwent reverse transcription, so expressed TCRB transcripts were sequenced. Here immunoSEQ multiplex PCR was the method, and the copy in TCRdb shows in-frame clones only, minus some. The sample has 160,000 or so clones, around 10% seen once. The TCR comes from a man in his late teens or twenties in good health. The V and J genes are TRBV7-2 and TRBJ2-1, with D possibly TRBD2 on 6 matching bases. Material: central memory CD4+ T cells from blood. Here the CDR3 DNA reads TGTGCCAGCAGCTTAGCGCGGGGTTTAAGGAATGAGCAGTTCTTC. Its translation: CASSLARGLRNEQFF.